These 10 T cell receptor beta chains share one sample of origin, sequenced in a study of T cell responses to AZD1222 COVID-19 vaccine. Here immunoSEQ multiplex PCR was the method, and the copy in TCRdb shows in-frame clones only, minus some. The sample includes tens of thousands of clones, 65% to 85% of them seen just once. The sequencing here drew on peripheral blood, taken on day 0 of AZD1222 vaccination. The receptors derive from an adult in good health.

The chain combines TRBV11-3 with TRBJ2-1; 8 nucleotides match TRBD2. The V segment lost 3 bases and the J segment 2 bases; nucleotides outside the gene matches: 3. The CDR3 covers 15 residues. Germline assignment: CDR1 SGHNT and CDR2 YENEEA. The CDR3 DNA reads as TGTGCCAGCAGCTTCAGCGGGGGACCCTACAATGAGCAGTTCTTC. Encoded protein: CASSFSGGPYNEQFF.

The rearrangement uses TRBV7-8 and TRBJ1-5; D is unresolved. Between the trimmed V and J ends, which lost 5 bases and 5 bases, there was a span of 10 bases. The CDR3 has 13 amino acids. Germline lookup yields CDR1 SGHVS and CDR2 FQNEAQ. The CDR3 region is CASSRDFDQPQHF. In DNA, the CDR3 is TGTGCCAGCAGCCGCGATTTTGATCAGCCCCAGCATTTT.

The rearrangement links TRBV12-3 or TRBV12-4 to TRBJ2-3; D may be TRBD1 (5 bases). The CDR3 has 13 residues. V lost 6 bases and J lost 5, with 12 bases in between. The CDR3 loop reads CASRRGTGDTQYF. In DNA form, the CDR3 reads TGTGCCAGCAGAAGGGGAACAGGAGATACGCAGTATTTT.

The chain is built from TRBV15 and TRBJ2-7; D not certain. CDR3 length equals 13 residues. Trimming pared 0 bases from V and 7 bases from J, leaving 10 bases between. The V gene's germline CDR1 is LNHNV and CDR2 YYDKDF (reference sequence). The CDR3: CATSRDGSSEQYF. The CDR3, as DNA: TGTGCCACCAGCAGAGATGGCTCGAGTGAGCAGTACTTC.

The CDR3: CASTRDGGRRNTGELFF. In DNA form, the CDR3 reads TGTGCCAGTACCCGAGATGGGGGCAGACGGAACACCGGGGAGCTGTTTTTT. V and J are TRBV19 and TRBJ2-2; tentatively, D is TRBD1 (6 bases). The CDR3 runs 17 residues. The germline V gene has CDR1 LNHDA and CDR2 SQIVND (reference sequence). The germline V and J ends were trimmed by 7 bases and 1 base, with 19 bases remaining between them.

V is TRBV5-1 and J is TRBJ2-7; either TRBD1 or TRBD2 may fit D (7 bases each). The CDR3 has 15 amino acids. In germline, CDR1 is SGHRS, CDR2 YFSETQ. The V end was cut by 4 bases, the J end by 6 bases, with 20 bases between. This CDR3 is CASSPRIGRGGEQYF. The CDR3 nucleotides are TGCGCCAGCAGCCCCCGCATCGGCAGGGGGGGCGAGCAGTACTTC.

The chain has TRBV9 and TRBJ2-2; a weak D match, TRBD2 (5 bases). Germline assignment: CDR1 SGDLS and CDR2 YYNGEE. The CDR3 covers 14 residues. Trimming removed 5 bases at V and 0 bases at J, with 8 bases between. CDR3 DNA sequence: TGTGCCAGCAGGCCGGGGACGAACACCGGGGAGCTGTTTTTT. It is translated as CASRPGTNTGELFF.

The gene calls are TRBV9 and TRBJ2-1, with 9 bases that match TRBD2. V gave up 0 bases and J gave up 7 bases; unmatched junction bases: 17. Germline values: CDR1 SGDLS, CDR2 YYNGEE. This CDR3 is 19 amino acids long. The CDR3 DNA follows: TGTGCCAGCAGCGTAGATATATCGCTAGCGGGAAATTTTAGGAATGAGCAGTTCTTC. Translated, it gives CASSVDISLAGNFRNEQFF. The full variable domain, completed using reference TRBV9 and TRBJ2-1, is DSGVTQTPKHLITATGQRVTLRCSPRSGDLSVYWYQQSLDQGLQFLIQYYNGEERAKGNILERFSAQQFPDLHSELNLSSLELGDSALYFCASSVDISLAGNFRNEQFFGPGTRLTVL.

This rearrangement joins TRBV24-1 to TRBJ1-1; D might be TRBD1 (5 bases). V lost 1 base to trimming and J lost 8 bases, with 28 bases between them. Looked up from germline, CDR1 is KGHDR and CDR2 is SFDVKD. The CDR3 extends over 19 amino acids. The DNA of the CDR3 is TGTGCCACCAGTGATTTTCCCGGGACCGCGGGTAACCCCCCTAGGGAAGCTTTCTTT. Translated: CATSDFPGTAGNPPREAFF.

This chain joins TRBV2 and TRBJ1-5; no firm D call. CDR3 length: 20 amino acids. Per germline, CDR1 SNHLY and CDR2 FYNNEI. Trimming shortened V by 2 bases and J by 0 bases, and 23 bases separated the two germline ends. The CDR3: CASSESLPNYRKYSNQPQHF. CDR3 coding DNA: TGTGCCAGCAGTGAATCTTTACCTAACTACAGAAAATATAGCAATCAGCCCCAGCATTTT.